These 11 T cell receptor beta chains were all obtained from the same sample, sequenced in a study of T-cell memory formation after mild COVID-19. TCRdb recomputed calls from the 5' RACE reads with MiXCR, one row per CDR3 protein. Of 250,000 or so distinct CDR3 sequences listed, more than 15% were seen once; the top ten hold 23%. The sequenced material came from PBMCs or a T cell subset sorted from them (not recorded which). The receptor set was obtained from a man between 18 and 35 years old who had mild COVID-19 (a few samples of this study predate the infection). Cell type and time point are not known.

This clonotype was counted ten times or more. The CDR3: CASSLGQYEQYF. The CDR3 nucleotides are TGTGCCAGCAGCTTAGGACAGTACGAGCAGTACTTC. The genes are TRBV7-8 and TRBJ2-7; maybe TRBD1 (5 bases). The V end was cut by 1 base, the J end by 4 bases, with 5 bases between. This CDR3 is built from 12 residues. The germline V gene encodes CDR1 SGHVS and CDR2 FQNEAQ.

This clonotype was detected a few times. The V call is TRBV5-1, the J call TRBJ1-4; tentatively, D is TRBD1 (6 bases). CDR1 is SGHRS, CDR2 YFSETQ, per germline. Trimming cost V 4 bases and J 7 bases, with 17 bases left between them. CDR3 size: 15 residues. The DNA for the CDR3 is TGCGCCAGCAGCCCATTTGTGGGGGCGTCTGAAAAACTGTTTTTT. This gives the protein CASSPFVGASEKLFF.

V is TRBV2 and J is TRBJ1-1; D ambiguous. The CDR3 is made up of 14 amino acids. Germline-derived CDR1 and CDR2 are SNHLY and FYNNEI. Trimming shortened V by 9 bases and J by 3 bases, and 17 bases separated the two germline ends. As DNA, the CDR3 is TGTGCCAGTCCCACGCACCCTTTGGACACTGAAGCTTTCTTT. Its protein product is CASPTHPLDTEAFF. Drawing the rest from reference TRBV2 and TRBJ1-1, the complete variable domain is EPEVTQTPSHQVTQMGQEVILRCVPISNHLYFYWYRQILGQKVEFLVSFYNNEISEKSEIFDDQFSVERPDGSNFTLKIRSTKLEDSAMYFCASPTHPLDTEAFFGQGTRLTVV.

V and J are TRBV21-1 and TRBJ2-1; the table's D call TRBD2 went unverified against the DNA. TRBV21-1 constitutes a pseudogene. This CDR3 is built from 20 residues. This CDR3 reads CASLGQAGTSGGHAYNEQFF. The CDR3 DNA reads TGTGCCAGCTTGGGACAGGCGGGAACTAGCGGGGGTCATGCCTACAATGAGCAGTTCTTC.

The chain has TRBV20-1 and TRBJ1-1, with D unclear. The CDR3 has 16 residues. V was clipped by 3 bases and J by 0 bases, with 17 bases between them. Germline-derived CDR1 and CDR2 are DFQATT and SNEGSKA (reference sequence). The CDR3 loop reads CSASFGRGTLNTEAFF. CDR3 nucleotides: TGCAGTGCTAGCTTTGGTCGGGGTACCTTGAACACTGAAGCTTTCTTT.

The chain couples TRBV6-2 or TRBV6-3 to TRBJ2-5; D not resolved. CDR1 is MNHEY, CDR2 SVGEGT, per germline. V was cut by 2 bases and J by 1 base, with 8 bases left in between. CDR3 length: 14 amino acids. The CDR3 bases are TGTGCCAGCAGTTACACAGCTCGCCAAGAGACCCAGTACTTC. This gives the protein CASSYTARQETQYF.

This rearrangement joins TRBV4-2 to TRBJ1-2, with TRBD1 identical over 7 bases. J gave up 2 bases and V 4 bases, and 4 bases lay outside the gene matches. This CDR3 has 14 residues. CDR1 LGHNA and CDR2 YNFKEQ come from the germline V gene. Written as DNA, the CDR3 is TGTGCCAGCAGCCCGGAACAGGGGAACTATGGCTACACCTTC. Amino acid sequence: CASSPEQGNYGYTF.

There are a few counts of this clonotype. This chain links TRBV24-1 with TRBJ2-7; a weak D match, TRBD2 (6 bases). This CDR3 contains 16 residues. CDR1 is KGHDR, CDR2 SFDVKD, per germline. Between the trimmed V and J ends, which lost 0 bases and 2 bases, there was a span of 13 bases. CDR3 in DNA: TGTGCCACCAGTGATTTGCGGAGGGCGCCTACCTACGAGCAGTACGTC. It encodes CATSDLRRAPTYEQYV.

This clonotype was counted a few times. V gene TRBV2 combines with J gene TRBJ1-1; 10 positions match TRBD1. The germline V gene encodes CDR1 SNHLY and CDR2 FYNNEI. Trimming removed 8 bases from V and 6 bases from J; junction bases left unmatched: 6. This CDR3 has 13 amino acids. CDR3 amino acids: CASQGQGVSEAFF. CDR3 nucleotide sequence: TGTGCCAGCCAAGGACAGGGGGTATCTGAAGCTTTCTTT.

This clonotype was seen repeatedly, ten times or more. The chain carries TRBV6-2 or TRBV6-3 and TRBJ2-3; the D gene is possibly TRBD2 (5 bases). The CDR3 totals 13 residues. V lost 7 bases to trimming and J lost 7 bases, with 15 bases between them. Germline V gene data show CDR1 as MNHEY and CDR2 as SVGEGT. As DNA, the CDR3 is TGTGCCAGCAATGATATAGCGCGATATACGCAGTATTTT. This translates into CASNDIARYTQYF.

The chain combines TRBV5-5 with TRBJ2-1; 8 bases agree with TRBD2. Germline loops: CDR1 SGHKS, CDR2 YYEKEE (reference sequence). V was pared by 4 bases and J by 6 bases, with 15 bases of the junction left unmatched. The CDR3 has 17 amino acids. For the CDR3, the DNA is TGTGCCAGCAGCATTTACCCTCGGGGGGGCCACGGCAATGAGCAGTTCTTC. This gives the protein CASSIYPRGGHGNEQFF.